These T cell receptor beta chains were read from a single sample in a study of blood T cell repertoires in COVID-19. Assay: immunoSEQ multiplex PCR; the TCRdb copy retains only in-frame clones and omits some. The repertoire holds roughly 250,000 clones, with more than 80% as singletons. The sample comprised peripheral blood. The receptors come from a woman aged 40 to 50 with acute or convalescent COVID-19. Each CDR3 is given with its conserved first and last residue. D genes are given only for firm matches. Clone size is not always given. Where it is, it says once, few, many or a class for expanded clones.

length	size	D	V	J	CDR3	DNA
17	.	TRBD1	TRBV9	TRBJ1-1	CASSAYGTGGAVTEAFF	TGTGCCAGCAGCGCGTACGGGACAGGGGGCGCAGTAACTGAAGCTTTCTTT
16	.	TRBD2	TRBV27	TRBJ2-1	CASSLLGGGAYNEQFF	TGTGCCAGCAGTTTATTGGGCGGGGGGGCATACAATGAGCAGTTCTTC
22	.	TRBD1	TRBV12-5	TRBJ1-2	CASGLILFGVGQGARATYGYTF	TGTGCTAGTGGTTTAATTCTTTTCGGGGTCGGACAGGGGGCTCGGGCCACGTATGGCTACACCTTC
15	.	.	TRBV27	TRBJ1-6	CASRLATGGNSPLHF	TGTGCCAGCAGATTGGCGACCGGAGGTAATTCACCCCTCCACTTT
13	.	.	TRBV11-3	TRBJ1-1	CASSKTGYTEAFF	TGTGCCAGCAGCAAAACAGGGTACACTGAAGCTTTCTTT
12	.	.	TRBV12-3/TRBV12-4	TRBJ1-2	CASSHTLSGYTF	TGTGCCAGCAGCCACACCCTCAGTGGCTACACCTTC
14	.	.	TRBV6-5	TRBJ1-2	CAKYVGGSSGGYTF	TGTGCCAAATACGTAGGGGGTAGTTCGGGAGGCTACACCTTC
18	.	TRBD1	TRBV7-9	TRBJ1-2	CASSFLGTGSDSNYGYTF	TGTGCCAGCAGCTTTTTAGGGACAGGGTCCGATTCTAACTATGGCTACACCTTC
13	.	TRBD1	TRBV2	TRBJ1-1	CASDTGENTEAFF	TGTGCCAGCGATACAGGGGAGAACACTGAAGCTTTCTTT
16	few	.	TRBV12-5	TRBJ2-3	CASGLANRVPTDTQYF	TGTGCTAGTGGTTTGGCAAACAGGGTCCCCACAGATACGCAGTATTTT
12	few	TRBD1	TRBV6-5	TRBJ1-2	CASRQGTYGYTF	TGTGCCAGTAGACAGGGGACCTATGGCTACACCTTC
14	.	.	TRBV6-1	TRBJ1-6	CASSEALGASPLHF	TGTGCCAGCAGTGAAGCGCTGGGCGCTTCACCCCTCCACTTT
14	once	TRBD1	TRBV19	TRBJ1-6	CASRETGRNSPLHF	TGTGCCAGTAGGGAGACAGGGCGGAATTCACCCCTCCACTTT
14	.	TRBD1	TRBV30	TRBJ1-2	CAWGGTGATYGYTF	TGTGCCTGGGGAGGGACAGGGGCTACCTATGGCTACACCTTC
13	.	TRBD1	TRBV6-5	TRBJ1-2	CASSTGGGYGYTF	TGTGCCAGCAGTACAGGGGGGGGGTATGGCTACACCTTC
13	.	.	TRBV2	TRBJ2-5	CASSEDRQETQYF	TGTGCCAGCAGCGAGGACAGACAAGAGACCCAGTACTTC
14	.	.	TRBV19	TRBJ1-3	CAPSPRCSGNTIYF	TGTGCCCCTAGCCCTAGATGCTCTGGAAACACCATATATTTT
18	few	TRBD2	TRBV11-2	TRBJ2-1	CASSAGTSGGAVYNEQFF	TGTGCCAGCAGCGCCGGGACTAGCGGGGGGGCCGTGTACAATGAGCAGTTCTTC
13	.	TRBD1	TRBV5-1	TRBJ2-1	CASGTGDINEQFF	TGCGCGTCGGGGACAGGGGATATAAATGAGCAGTTCTTC
15	.	TRBD1	TRBV5-4	TRBJ1-1	CASSSWTGGDTEAFF	TGTGCCAGCAGCTCTTGGACAGGGGGAGACACTGAAGCTTTCTTT
13	.	.	TRBV27	TRBJ1-1	CASSVHWSTEAFF	TGTGCCAGCAGTGTTCACTGGAGCACTGAAGCTTTCTTT
18	.	TRBD2	TRBV7-8	TRBJ2-3	CASSLDPSGGTSTDTQYF	TGTGCCAGCAGCTTAGATCCTAGCGGGGGTACTAGCACAGATACGCAGTATTTT
18	.	TRBD1	TRBV19	TRBJ1-5	CAPWVRTGPALGGQPQHF	TGTGCTCCATGGGTCCGGACAGGGCCCGCTCTGGGTGGCCAGCCCCAGCATTTT
15	.	.	TRBV6-5	TRBJ1-1	CASSYSITGFTEAFF	TGTGCCAGCAGTTACTCGATTACAGGGTTCACTGAAGCTTTCTTT
12	.	.	TRBV19	TRBJ1-2	CASSPQGYGYTF	TGTGCCAGTAGCCCACAGGGCTATGGCTACACCTTC
14	.	TRBD2	TRBV4-1	TRBJ2-1	CASSPWGGDGEQFF	TGCGCCAGCAGCCCCTGGGGGGGAGATGGTGAGCAGTTCTTC
13	few	.	TRBV7-8	TRBJ1-2	CASSLGRGGGYTF	TGTGCCAGCAGCTTAGGAAGGGGCGGTGGCTACACCTTC
14	.	.	TRBV24-1	TRBJ1-5	CATSDLQNYQPQHF	TGTGCCACCAGTGATCTCCAGAATTACCAGCCCCAGCATTTT
14	.	.	TRBV4-1	TRBJ1-1	CASSQVAGNTEAFF	TGCGCCAGCAGCCAAGTGGCGGGAAACACTGAAGCTTTCTTT
14	.	.	TRBV5-1	TRBJ2-3	CASSLAQNEDTQYF	TGCGCCAGCAGCTTGGCCCAGAATGAAGATACGCAGTATTTT
19	few	TRBD2	TRBV4-1	TRBJ2-2	CASSQLGLAGALNTGELFF	TGCGCCAGCAGCCAATTGGGACTAGCGGGGGCCTTGAACACCGGGGAGCTGTTTTTT
14	.	.	TRBV30	TRBJ1-2	CAWRVYTVNYGYTF	TGTGCCTGGAGAGTCTATACGGTTAACTATGGCTACACCTTC
16	.	.	TRBV7-6	TRBJ2-3	CASSSPIADSTDTQYF	TGTGCCAGCAGCTCACCAATAGCGGATAGCACAGATACGCAGTATTTT
18	few	.	TRBV7-2	TRBJ1-5	CASSLVGGVSGFVEPQHF	TGTGCCAGCAGCTTAGTTGGGGGGGTGTCAGGGTTCGTAGAGCCCCAGCATTTT
15	.	.	TRBV29-1	TRBJ2-2	CSVGGPGDLAGELFF	TGCAGCGTTGGGGGGCCAGGGGATCTCGCCGGGGAGCTGTTTTTT
12	.	.	TRBV9	TRBJ1-2	CASSVDEDGYTF	TGTGCCAGCAGCGTGGATGAGGATGGCTACACCTTC
13	few	.	TRBV12-3/TRBV12-4	TRBJ1-1	CASSDRPNTEAFF	TGTGCCAGCAGTGACAGGCCGAACACTGAAGCTTTCTTT
14	.	.	TRBV19	TRBJ2-5	CASSIAGVRGTQYF	TGTGCCAGTAGTATAGCGGGGGTAAGGGGAACCCAGTACTTC
13	.	.	TRBV19	TRBJ2-2	CASSLPYTGELFF	TGTGCCAGTAGTCTTCCCTACACCGGGGAGCTGTTTTTT